Below, one TCR beta chain is given with its context. The antigen is not known. Time point indicated: after neoadjuvant nivolumab, at surgical resection. Blood cells were analyzed directly, without culture or expansion. The sample comes from a study of neoadjuvant anti-PD-1 for oral cavity cancer. Study information: Patients mostly received three to four biweekly nivolumab doses at 3 mg/kg before surgery. Non-progressing patients received a fourth nivolumab dose near day 43, then surgery on days 50-56. Findings of the study overall: Each response group had just a few patients in TCR analyses.

Assay: immunoSEQ multiplex PCR; the TCRdb copy retains only in-frame clones and omits some. The profile shows approximately 42,000 clones, 77% of them singletons. This clonotype was obtained from a person between 35 and 79 years old with oral cavity squamous cell carcinoma. Sequenced here: PBMCs, sampled after nivolumab (anti-PD-1) treatment.

The CDR3 DNA reads TGTGCCAGCAGCTTAACAGGCATTCAGTACTTC. It yields the protein CASSLTGIQYF. The chain recombines TRBV7-2 with TRBJ2-4; weak D call: TRBD1 (5 bases). CDR3 length: 11 residues. The V end lost 2 bases, the J end lost 9 bases, and 5 bases lay between the germline ends. Germline V gene sequence: CDR1 SGHTA, CDR2 FQGNSA.